This TCR beta chain stems from a study of T-cell memory formation after mild COVID-19. The wider study: Largely, TCR clusters stayed within a single donor. Findings and caveats of the study: CD8+ contracting clones occupied EMRA, while CD4+ ones occupied mainly CM and EM. Pre-infection memory already had some responding clones, implying cross-reactive memory joined.

Comments on this clonotype: The antigen is not known.

V gave up 4 bases and J gave up 0 bases, with 13 bases separating them. From germline, CDR1 is SEHNR and CDR2 FQNEAQ (reference sequence). The CDR3 extends over 16 amino acids. UMIs and sample barcodes were carried by the TCR alpha and TCR beta cDNA libraries that 5'RACE produced using constant-segment primers. TCRdb used MiXCR to reprocess the 5' RACE reads, holding one entry per CDR3 protein. The table lists about 210,000 distinct CDR3 sequences, 25% to 35% of them singletons, with about an eighth in the top ten. This chain connects TRBV7-9 to TRBJ1-3; D is unclear. This sequence was found in an adult woman who had mild COVID-19 (a few samples of this study predate the infection). Cell type and time point are not known. The sequenced sample consisted of PBMCs or a T cell subset sorted from them (not recorded which). This CDR3 reads CASSSRIRDSGNTIYF. The CDR3 DNA follows: TGTGCCAGCAGCTCTAGGATACGGGACTCTGGAAACACCATATATTTT. The variable domain in full, completed from reference TRBV7-9 and TRBJ1-3, reads DTGVSQNPRHKITKRGQNVTFRCDPISEHNRLYWYRQTLGQGPEFLTYFQNEAQLEKSRLLSDRFSAERPKGSFSTLEIQRTEQGDSAMYLCASSSRIRDSGNTIYFGEGSWLTVV.